The sequence of this TCR beta chain was determined in a study of blood T cells in healthy people across ages. Study observations and caveats: Roughly linear age-related decline in beta diversity appeared, significant by age about 40.

The use of a sample-barcoded 5' primer and a J-beta primer mix characterized a second PCR of roughly 6 to 11 cycles. One entry per CDR3 protein results from TCRdb running MiXCR on the 5' RACE reads. The sample contains nearly 800,000 distinct CDR3 sequences, roughly 25% of which appear only once. There are 14 residues in the CDR3. CDR1 is LGHNA, CDR2 YSLEER, per germline. V shed 0 bases and J shed 8 bases, with 12 bases lying between them. This clonotype showed up just a few times. Its antigen remains unknown. These data also formed part of another study, on T cells of mothers and their children.

The genes are TRBV4-3 and TRBJ2-3; D call uncertain. This sequence originates from a boy younger than 18 in good health. What was sequenced was blood. This CDR3 is CASSQEGYSLTQYF. As DNA, the CDR3 is TGCGCCAGCAGCCAAGAAGGGTACAGCCTTACGCAGTATTTT.